Reported below is one TCR beta chain. This sample was taken from a study of blood T cell repertoires in COVID-19. For the study at large: Samples taken during acute and convalescent COVID-19 were collected in the United States, Italy and Spain.

Method: immunoSEQ multiplex PCR; TCRdb's copy keeps in-frame clones and lacks some. Counted here are 310,000 or so clones, around 90% occurring once; the ten biggest clones make up 6.4%. From germline, CDR1 is DFQATT and CDR2 SNEGSKA (reference sequence). Trimming left V 5 bases short and J 6 bases short, with 7 bases between. CDR3 size: 10 residues. The sequenced material came from peripheral blood. This chain uses TRBV20-1 with TRBJ1-1; D ambiguous. This clonotype originated in a man aged 18 to 30 who had recovered from COVID-19. CDR3 in amino acids: CSAARPEAFF. The DNA for the CDR3 is TGCAGTGCTGCGCGGCCTGAAGCTTTCTTT.